This is a list of T cell receptor beta chains from one sample in a study of beta chain features in type 1 diabetes. Repertoires were generated with immunoSEQ multiplex PCR, while TCRdb's copy carries only in-frame clones and drops some. The repertoire holds about 170,000 clones, about 7.8% seen once, with around 0.94% in the top ten. What was sequenced was central memory CD4+ T cells from blood. These receptors originate from a woman aged 40 to 50 with type 1 diabetes. Each CDR3 is given with its conserved first and last residue. D genes are given only for firm matches. Expanded clones are given a class, and other clones once, few, many or no size at all.

>few|TRBD1|TRBV29-1|TRBJ1-2
TGCAGCGTTGAAAAGGGACAGAATTATGGCTACACCTTC
CSVEKGQNYGYTF
>many|-|TRBV4-3|TRBJ2-3
TGCGCCAGCAGCCAGGGGAGCGGAGGGGGCACAGATACGCAGTATTTT
CASSQGSGGGTDTQYF
>-|TRBD1|TRBV7-9|TRBJ2-4
TGTGCCAGCAGCTTAGCCCTATCCGACAGGGTAGCCAAAAACATTCAGTACTTC
CASSLALSDRVAKNIQYF
>-|TRBD2|TRBV5-6|TRBJ2-5
TGTGCCAGCAGCTTACCACTAGCGGGAGTCGGAGAGACCCAGTACTTC
CASSLPLAGVGETQYF
>few|TRBD1|TRBV4-1|TRBJ1-2
TGCGCCAGCAGCCAAGGGACAGGGTTCGACTATGGCTACACCTTC
CASSQGTGFDYGYTF
>few|TRBD1|TRBV2|TRBJ1-1
TGTGCCAGCAGTTTCGGACAGGCCACTGAAGCTTTCTTT
CASSFGQATEAFF
>few|-|TRBV27|TRBJ2-1
TGTGCCAGCAGACCCGGGACATTTCCCTCCTACAATGAGCAGTTCTTC
CASRPGTFPSYNEQFF
>-|-|TRBV5-4|TRBJ2-2
TGTGCCAGCAGCTTAGGAAAGCGGGCGGGCACCGGGGAGCTGTTTTTT
CASSLGKRAGTGELFF
>few|-|TRBV11-1|TRBJ2-7
TGTGCCAGCAGCCCTCACCAGGGTGATTTGAGCGAGCAGTACTTC
CASSPHQGDLSEQYF
>-|-|TRBV18|TRBJ1-1
TGTGCCAGCACAGGGAATAAGGACACTGAAGCTTTCTTT
CASTGNKDTEAFF
>few|-|TRBV4-2|TRBJ2-1
TGTGCCAGCAGCCAAGATAGGCGGGGTAATGAGCAGTTCTTC
CASSQDRRGNEQFF
>-|-|TRBV11-1|TRBJ1-1
TGTGCCAGCAGCCCGGACTCCCGGACAGTCCGTAACACTGAAGCTTTCTTT
CASSPDSRTVRNTEAFF
>-|-|TRBV7-9|TRBJ1-1
TGTGCCAGCAGCTGGGGGGTCGGTAACACTGAAGCTTTCTTT
CASSWGVGNTEAFF
>-|-|TRBV11-2|TRBJ1-4
TGTGCCAGCAGCTTAGGCCAGGGGCCATACGAAAAACTGTTTTTT
CASSLGQGPYEKLFF
>-|-|TRBV30|TRBJ2-2
TGTGCCTGGAGGCCTAGACGGACCGGGGAGCTGTTTTTT
CAWRPRRTGELFF
>few|-|TRBV7-8|TRBJ1-3
TGTGCCAGCCGGGGGGGCGCTGGAAACACCATATATTTT
CASRGGAGNTIYF
>-|-|TRBV5-1|TRBJ2-1
TGCGCCAGCAGCTTGGCCGGAGGTCGTGGTAATGAGCAGTTCTTC
CASSLAGGRGNEQFF
>few|-|TRBV2|TRBJ1-5
TGTGCCAGCAGTAACCACCCGGGGGGCAATCAGCCCCAGCATTTT
CASSNHPGGNQPQHF
>few|TRBD1|TRBV7-2|TRBJ1-1
TGTGCCAGCAGAAGACAGGGGGTAGGCACTGAAGCTTTCTTT
CASRRQGVGTEAFF
>few|TRBD2|TRBV7-9|TRBJ2-3
TGTGCCAGCAGACGACTAGCGTACACAGATACGCAGTATTTT
CASRRLAYTDTQYF
>-|-|TRBV19|TRBJ1-5
TGTGCCAGTAGTATTAACAACCCCAGGGGTCAGCCCCAGCATTTT
CASSINNPRGQPQHF
>few|-|TRBV10-3|TRBJ1-5
TGTGCCATCAGTGAGTCTGAGGAGGGGCAGCCCCAGCATTTT
CAISESEEGQPQHF
>-|TRBD1|TRBV5-1|TRBJ2-7
TGCGCCAGCAGCGTCGACAGGGGGCTCGACGAGCAGTACTTC
CASSVDRGLDEQYF